This T cell receptor beta chain stems from a study of blood T cell repertoires in COVID-19. In this sample, this clone is medium-sized. The identical CDR3 is also encoded by other nucleotide sequences in the sample. Data came from immunoSEQ multiplex PCR; TCRdb stores just in-frame clones and leaves some out. The data hold about 60,000 clones, with more than 80% observed a single time. This TCR was recovered from a human donor with active COVID-19. The donor label of this sample is uncertain. Input material: peripheral blood.

The CDR3 nucleotides read TGTGCCAGCAGTCTACAGGGGGCTAACTATGGCTACACCTTC. Its protein is CASSLQGANYGYTF. The chain is built from TRBV27 and TRBJ1-2; TRBD1 aligns across 8 bases. Looked up from germline, CDR1 is MNHEY and CDR2 is SMNVEV (reference sequence). The CDR3 sequence is 14 residues long. V trimming: 5 bases; J trimming: 0 bases; junction bases outside the gene matches: 2.